The next 2 T cell receptor beta chains were all read from a single sample in a study of Ad26.COV2.S vaccination and SARS-CoV-2 variants. As to treatment: around 19 received Ad26.COV2.S at low or high dose, single or two shots; about 5 received placebo; per-sample allocation not given. Specimen acquisition occurred on day 63 following the initial vaccine or placebo injection. The table came from immunoSEQ multiplex PCR; TCRdb's copy has only in-frame clones and leaves some out. The sample carries 300,000 to 400,000 clones, roughly 84% recorded once. The sample consisted of peripheral blood, taken in a trial of Ad26.COV2.S vaccine versus placebo. These TCRs come from a person aged 18-60 years who received the Ad26.COV2.S COVID-19 vaccine or a placebo.

The gene calls are TRBV7-2 and TRBJ1-2; 7 bases align to TRBD1. Germline-derived CDR1 and CDR2 are SGHTA and FQGNSA. With 1 base clipped from V and 4 bases from J, the junction kept 9 bases outside the gene matches. The CDR3 spans 16 residues. This CDR3 reads CASSLGLGTVLYGYTF. CDR3 in DNA: TGTGCCAGCAGCTTAGGTCTTGGGACAGTTCTCTATGGCTACACCTTC.

This chain joins TRBV5-1 and TRBJ2-3; the match to TRBD1 covers 7 bases. CDR1 and CDR2 (germline): SGHRS, YFSETQ. The CDR3 has 15 amino acids. The junction had 8 bases not matched to a gene; V was cut back by 0 bases and J by 7 bases. In nucleotides, the CDR3 is TGCGCCAGCAGCTTGGAGGGGGCCCCACAGCATACGCAGTATTTT. Its protein product is CASSLEGAPQHTQYF.